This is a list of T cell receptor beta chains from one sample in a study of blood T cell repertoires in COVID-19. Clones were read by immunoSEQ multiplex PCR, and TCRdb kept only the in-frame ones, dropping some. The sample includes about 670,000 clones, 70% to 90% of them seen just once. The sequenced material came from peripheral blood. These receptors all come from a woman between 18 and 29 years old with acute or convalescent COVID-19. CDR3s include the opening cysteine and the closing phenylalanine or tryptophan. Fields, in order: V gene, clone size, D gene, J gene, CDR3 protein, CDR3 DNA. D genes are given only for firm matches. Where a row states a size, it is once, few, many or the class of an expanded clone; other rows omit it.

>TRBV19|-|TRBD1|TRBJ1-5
CASSPVDRGRRQPQHF
TGTGCCAGTAGTCCGGTCGACAGGGGCCGGCGCCAGCCCCAGCATTTT
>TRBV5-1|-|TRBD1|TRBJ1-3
CASSLGIQGSSGNTIYF
TGCGCCAGCAGCCTAGGCATACAGGGGAGCTCTGGAAACACCATATATTTT
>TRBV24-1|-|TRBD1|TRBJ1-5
CATSAGQGAYSNQPQHF
TGTGCCACCAGTGCGGGACAGGGGGCTTATAGCAATCAGCCCCAGCATTTT
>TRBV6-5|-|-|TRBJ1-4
CASSYGRGHNEKLFF
TGTGCCAGCAGTTACGGACGGGGACATAATGAAAAACTGTTTTTT
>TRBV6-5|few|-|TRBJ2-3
CASSLGEASTDTQYF
TGTGCCAGCTCCCTCGGGGAAGCTAGCACAGATACGCAGTATTTT
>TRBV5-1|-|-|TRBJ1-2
CASSLGASMDYGYTF
TGCGCCAGCAGCTTGGGGGCAAGTATGGACTATGGCTACACCTTC
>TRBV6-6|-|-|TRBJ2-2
CASSHNPGHTNTGELFF
TGTGCCAGCAGTCACAACCCGGGACACACAAACACCGGGGAGCTGTTTTTT
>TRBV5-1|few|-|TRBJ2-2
CASSLQGFANTGELFF
TGCGCCAGCAGCTTACAGGGCTTCGCGAACACCGGGGAGCTGTTTTTT
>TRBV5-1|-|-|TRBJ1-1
CASREGGMNTEAFF
TGCGCCAGCAGGGAAGGGGGAATGAACACTGAAGCTTTCTTT
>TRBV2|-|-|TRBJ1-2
CASSEDRVDGYTF
TGTGCCAGCAGTGAAGACAGGGTGGATGGCTACACCTTC
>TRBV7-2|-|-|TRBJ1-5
CASSQDRNQPQHF
TGTGCCAGCAGCCAGGACAGAAATCAGCCCCAGCATTTT